The 10 T cell receptor beta chains reported below all come from one sample, sequenced in a study of metastatic and nonmetastatic thyroid tumors. There were no patients who had received any treatment before thyroid surgery. TCRdb re-clonotyped the PCR reads via MiXCR. The sample contains fewer than 20,000 clones, 25% of which appear only once. Sequenced input: adjacent normal tissue. These receptors all come from a female donor with papillary thyroid cancer or a benign thyroid nodule (not recorded which). Some clones in this sample may be carry-over from other donors' samples.

This chain links TRBV6-5 with TRBJ1-5; D ambiguous. Germline CDR1 and CDR2: MNHEY and SVGAGI. The CDR3 sequence is 12 residues long. The V and J ends lost 4 bases and 5 bases respectively, with 6 bases between them. CDR3 sequence (DNA): TGTGCCAGCAGTTCTCCGGATCAGCCCCAGCATTTT. It specifies CASSSPDQPQHF.

The J gene is TRBJ1-2, the V gene TRBV24-1; no clear D. This CDR3 region has 14 residues. CDR1 is KGHDR, CDR2 SFDVKD, per germline. V shed 4 bases and J shed 5 bases, with 13 bases lying between them. CDR3 nucleotide sequence: TGTGCCACCAGTGACACGGACGGAAATTATGGCTACACCTTC. This translates into CATSDTDGNYGYTF.

The chain recombines TRBV6-1 with TRBJ2-1; 8 positions agree with TRBD1. The CDR3 contains 14 residues. V lost 8 bases and J lost 4; bases outside the gene matches: 7. Germline values: CDR1 MNHNS, CDR2 SASEGT. CDR3 region: CASGPTGAYNEQFF. CDR3 coding DNA: TGTGCCAGCGGTCCGACAGGGGCATACAATGAGCAGTTCTTC.

As regards this clone: A read error may produce the germline difference seen at one junction end. This same CDR3 is encoded by further DNA sequences in the sample. The chain uses TRBV11-2 and TRBJ2-1; D remains unclear. Germline loops: CDR1 SGHAT, CDR2 FQNNGV. This CDR3 comprises 16 residues. CDR3 DNA: TGCGCCAGCAGCTTAGAATGGGTTGATCTCGGCAATGAGCAGTTCTTC. Translation gives CASSLEWVDLGNEQFF.

There are a few counts of this clone. This chain connects TRBV11-2 to TRBJ1-1; no clear D gene. From germline, CDR1 is SGHAT and CDR2 FQNNGV. The V gene lost 4 bases and the J gene lost 7 bases, with 22 bases spanning the gap. This CDR3 has 16 amino acids. The CDR3, as DNA: TGTGCCAGCAGCTCCGCAACCTCTGAGAGTCCCTATGAAGCTTTCTTT. Its protein is CASSSATSESPYEAFF.

This clone was counted only a few times. The sample contains more than one DNA sequence encoding this CDR3. The CDR3 DNA reads TGTGCCTGGATCCCGACTAGCGGGAGATCAACCGGGGAGCTGTTTTTT. It is translated as CAWIPTSGRSTGELFF. V gene TRBV30 combines with J gene TRBJ2-2; 12 nucleotides match TRBD2. With V trimmed by 4 bases and J by 5 bases, 8 bases remained unmatched. Germline values: CDR1 GTSNPN, CDR2 SVGIG (reference sequence). The CDR3 has 16 residues.

The gene calls are TRBV6-7 and TRBJ2-7; the match to TRBD1 covers 7 bases. TRBV6-7 is an ORF, with its function uncertain. V lost 0 bases and J lost 4; bases outside the gene matches: 0. The CDR3 runs 13 residues. The DNA for the CDR3 is TGTGCCAGCAGTTACTCGACAGGGTACGAGCAGTACTTC. This encodes CASSYSTGYEQYF.

CDR3 nucleotides: TGTGCCAGCAGCCAGGGAGATACGCAGTATTTT. It translates to CASSQGDTQYF. This chain connects TRBV7-6 to TRBJ2-3, with D perhaps matching TRBD1 (5 bases). Germline V gene sequence: CDR1 SGHVS, CDR2 FNYEAQ. The V gene lost 5 bases and the J gene lost 5 bases, with 5 bases spanning the gap. This CDR3 spans 11 amino acids. The variable domain in full, with the rest retrieved from reference TRBV7-6 and TRBJ2-3, is GAGVSQSPRYKVTKRGQDVALRCDPISGHVSLYWYRQALGQGPEFLTYFNYEAQQDKSGLPNDRFSAERPEGSISTLTIQRTEQRDSAMYRCASSQGDTQYFGPGTRLTVL.

The chain couples TRBV11-2 to TRBJ2-1, with D possibly being TRBD1 (6 bases). The CDR3 extends over 16 amino acids. V lost 3 bases, J lost 4 bases, and 16 bases lay in between. In germline, CDR1 is SGHAT, CDR2 FQNNGV. The CDR3 bases are TGTGCCAGCAGCTTGGTTCTATCAGGGGTTTACAATGAGCAGTTCTTC. Amino acid sequence: CASSLVLSGVYNEQFF.

This clone was found many times. The chain has TRBV2 and TRBJ2-3; TRBD1 matches at 11 bases. CDR3 length equals 14 residues. CDR1 and CDR2 from the germline V gene are SNHLY and FYNNEI. Trimming took 8 bases from V and 4 from J; bases not matched to a gene: 5. The CDR3 loop reads CASDPGQGADTQYF. DNA for the CDR3: TGTGCCAGCGACCCGGGACAGGGGGCAGATACGCAGTATTTT.